The source of this T cell receptor beta chain is a study of cytomegalovirus exposure and HLA in healthy donors. Across the whole study: Sequencing of 150 million to 200 million T cells in an earlier analysis found some 100 million unique TCR beta sequences. Study-wide results and limits: Prediction of most subjects' HLA-A and HLA-B alleles by TCR beta sequences was reportedly accurate.

The PCR used 60 Vbeta and 13 Jbeta primers. Data came from immunoSEQ multiplex PCR; TCRdb stores just in-frame clones and leaves some out. The repertoire has about 140,000 clones, around 75% of them found once; the top ten carry over 3%. On this clone itself: Its specificity is not known.

Germline V gene data show CDR1 as SGHVS and CDR2 as FQNEAQ. V lost 0 bases and J 6 bases, leaving 16 bases between the germline ends. This CDR3 comprises 16 residues. The sample consisted of PBMCs. The chain links TRBV7-8 to TRBJ2-3; the D gene is possibly TRBD2 (6 bases). This clonotype was sampled from a female donor in good health and CMV-seronegative. For the CDR3, the DNA is TGTGCCAGCAGCTTAGCGTTTCGGGAGAGCGGGGATACGCAGTATTTT. Encoded protein: CASSLAFRESGDTQYF.